Listed here are 23 T cell receptor beta chains from one sample, sequenced in a study of blood T cell repertoires in COVID-19 (dated by TCRdb to the early 2020s). Library method: the immunoSEQ multiplex PCR assay. Drawn from immuneACCESS, this table holds only the in-frame rearrangements with V and J called that TCRdb kept. Clones are partly lost; checked studies trace under half to an unresolved V gene and leave the rest unexplained. The sample table holds under 200,000 clones, of which around nine tenths were seen once. Around 3.5% of the sample is in the top ten clones. Sequenced sample: peripheral blood. These receptors were obtained from a man aged 65-85 years with acute or convalescent COVID-19.

This clone was detected only once. The gene calls are TRBV5-5 and TRBJ1-3, with TRBD1 matching 7 bases. CDR3 size: 16 residues. V shed 0 bases and J 2 bases; nucleotides not matched to a gene: 5. Germline values: CDR1 SGHKS, CDR2 YYEKEE (reference sequence). The CDR3 spells CASSLGPGGAGNTIYF. In DNA form, the CDR3 reads TGTGCCAGCAGCTTGGGGCCAGGGGGAGCTGGAAACACCATATATTTT.

The V call is TRBV28, the J call TRBJ1-2; D is possibly TRBD1 (5 bases). The CDR3 is 14 amino acids. Germline V gene sequence: CDR1 MDHEN, CDR2 SYDVKM. V shed 5 bases and J shed 5 bases, with 15 bases lying between them. The CDR3 DNA follows: TGTGCCAGCAGTGCCAGTGGGGCCGCTTATGGCTACACCTTC. Amino acids: CASSASGAAYGYTF.

J is TRBJ2-7 and V is TRBV5-8; the D is unclear. This CDR3 is 15 amino acids long. Germline CDR1 and CDR2: SGHTS and YDEGEE. V was shortened by 0 bases and J by 2 bases, with 12 bases between the two germline ends. The CDR3 DNA reads TGTGCCAGCAGCTTGGTTGAGTACAGACCCTACGAGCAGTACTTC. Amino acids: CASSLVEYRPYEQYF.

This sequence joins TRBV5-4 and TRBJ1-2, with 9 bases fitting TRBD1. Germline CDR1 is SGHNT and CDR2 is YYREEE (reference sequence). V shed 3 bases, J shed 2 bases, and the junction held 5 bases outside the gene matches. The CDR3 length is 15 residues. CDR3 residues: CASSSGTGSNYGYTF. The CDR3 coding sequence is TGTGCCAGCAGCTCGGGGACAGGGTCAAACTATGGCTACACCTTC.

V gene TRBV19 combines with J gene TRBJ2-5, with 14 nucleotides matching TRBD2. The germline V gene encodes CDR1 LNHDA and CDR2 SQIVND (reference sequence). This CDR3 comprises 17 residues. J was trimmed by 2 bases and V by 0 bases; bases with no gene match: 2. The DNA for the CDR3 is TGTGCCAGTAGTATAGATCGACTAGCGGGGGGGCAAGAGACCCAGTACTTC. This gives the protein CASSIDRLAGGQETQYF.

V is TRBV30 and J is TRBJ2-2; TRBD2 agrees at 13 bases. Losses at the gene ends were 3 bases for V and 3 bases for J; bases not matched to a gene: 4. Germline assignment: CDR1 GTSNPN and CDR2 SVGIG (reference sequence). The CDR3 is 16 residues long. The CDR3 bases are TGTGCCTGGAGCCTCGGACTAGCGGGGGACACCGGGGAGCTGTTTTTT. This gives the protein CAWSLGLAGDTGELFF.

The V gene is TRBV11-2, the J gene TRBJ2-1; a possible D gene is TRBD2 (5 bases). V lost 7 bases and J 4 bases, leaving 11 bases between the germline ends. In germline, CDR1 is SGHAT, CDR2 FQNNGV. The CDR3 consists of 13 residues. The chain's CDR3 is CASIGLAYNEQFF. DNA of the CDR3: TGTGCCAGCATAGGGCTAGCTTACAATGAGCAGTTCTTC. Together with reference TRBV11-2 and TRBJ2-1, the CDR3 gives the full variable domain: EAGVAQSPRYKIIEKRQSVAFWCNPISGHATLYWYQQILGQGPKLLIQFQNNGVVDDSQLPKDRFSAERLKGVDSTLKIQPAKLEDSAVYLCASIGLAYNEQFFGPGTRLTVL.

V and J are TRBV7-9 and TRBJ2-7; 13 bases fit TRBD2. Germline CDR1 is SEHNR and CDR2 is FQNEAQ (reference sequence). The V segment lost 1 base and the J segment 6 bases; nucleotides outside the gene matches: 0. There are 14 residues in the CDR3. The CDR3 DNA follows: TGTGCCAGCAGCTTAGGGACTAGCGGGAGCGAGCAGTACTTC. Protein: CASSLGTSGSEQYF.

The V call is TRBV23-1, the J call TRBJ1-6, with 9 bases aligning to TRBD1. TRBV23-1 is sorted into the ORF group, with uncertain function. V was pared by 4 bases and J by 6 bases, with 4 bases of the junction left unmatched. The CDR3 is 15 residues long. The CDR3 loop reads CASSRNRGPNSPLHF. The CDR3 DNA is TGCGCCAGCAGTCGGAACAGGGGGCCTAATTCACCCCTCCACTTT.

CDR3 sequence (DNA): TGCAGCGACTCCAGCGGGGGGGTCGATACGCAGTATTTT. This encodes CSDSSGGVDTQYF. V usage is TRBV29-1 and J usage is TRBJ2-3; 10 nucleotides align to TRBD2. V trimming: 7 bases; J trimming: 6 bases; junction bases outside the gene matches: 7. The germline CDR1 and CDR2 sequences are SQVTM and ANQGSEA. The CDR3 length is 13 residues.

The gene calls are TRBV18 and TRBJ1-5, with D unresolved. Looked up from germline, CDR1 is KGHSH and CDR2 is LQKENI. Trimming took 6 bases from V and 4 from J, leaving 10 bases between them. The CDR3 is made up of 13 amino acids. The CDR3 loop reads CASSPSLNQPQHF. The CDR3, as DNA: TGTGCCAGCTCGCCGTCCCTAAATCAGCCCCAGCATTTT.

The chain has TRBV19 and TRBJ1-2, with 9 bases aligning to TRBD1. Germline CDR1 is LNHDA and CDR2 is SQIVND (reference sequence). CDR3 length: 15 residues. Trimming removed 6 bases from V and 4 bases from J; junction bases left unmatched: 9. The CDR3 here is CASREPGQGSYGYTF. In nucleotides, the CDR3 is TGTGCCAGTAGGGAACCGGGACAGGGTTCCTATGGCTACACCTTC.

The CDR3 loop reads CASSYPAGGSSYNEQFF. CDR3 DNA sequence: TGTGCCAGCAGTTATCCAGCGGGGGGGAGCTCCTACAATGAGCAGTTCTTC. This chain connects TRBV27 to TRBJ2-1; 10 bases line up with TRBD2. Trimming removed 4 bases from V and 0 bases from J; junction bases left unmatched: 6. Per germline, CDR1 MNHEY and CDR2 SMNVEV (reference sequence). The CDR3 runs 17 residues.

The genes are TRBV27 and TRBJ2-2; TRBD1 is a possible D gene (6 bases). V was clipped by 8 bases and J by 2 bases, with 21 bases between them. The CDR3 is made up of 17 amino acids. CDR1 MNHEY and CDR2 SMNVEV come from the germline V gene (reference sequence). CDR3 in DNA: TGTGCCAGCGGTGACCTAGTTGGACAGTTAAACACCGGGGAGCTGTTTTTT. Protein: CASGDLVGQLNTGELFF.

The chain uses TRBV19 and TRBJ2-5; 8 positions match TRBD2. The CDR3 runs 14 residues. Germline CDR1 reads LNHDA; CDR2 reads SQIVND (reference sequence). J gave up 1 base and V 5 bases, and 3 bases lay outside the gene matches. The CDR3 loop is CASSLAGSQETQYF. Here the CDR3 DNA reads TGTGCCAGTAGTTTAGCGGGGTCCCAAGAGACCCAGTACTTC.

In its sample, this clone was seen once. The V and J genes are TRBV5-6 and TRBJ1-2; D is perhaps TRBD1 (5 bases). The germline V and J ends were trimmed by 1 base and 5 bases, with 12 bases remaining between them. Germline assignment: CDR1 SGHDT and CDR2 YYEEEE. CDR3 length: 14 residues. CDR3 amino acids: CASSLYRILYGYTF. The CDR3, as DNA: TGTGCCAGCAGCTTGTACAGGATATTATATGGCTACACCTTC.

The chain links TRBV2 to TRBJ1-1; D is undetermined. Looked up from germline, CDR1 is SNHLY and CDR2 is FYNNEI. Trimming removed 8 bases from V and 3 bases from J, with 13 bases in between. The CDR3 has 13 residues. The CDR3: CASHKEGHTEAFF. CDR3 in DNA: TGTGCCAGCCATAAGGAGGGTCACACTGAAGCTTTCTTT. Drawing the rest from reference TRBV2 and TRBJ1-1, the complete variable domain is EPEVTQTPSHQVTQMGQEVILRCVPISNHLYFYWYRQILGQKVEFLVSFYNNEISEKSEIFDDQFSVERPDGSNFTLKIRSTKLEDSAMYFCASHKEGHTEAFFGQGTRLTVV.

This clone was seen just once. This chain connects TRBV5-8 to TRBJ1-5; maybe TRBD1 (6 bases). Trimming took 1 base from V and 6 from J, leaving 14 bases between them. CDR1 and CDR2 (germline): SGHTS, YDEGEE. The CDR3 extends over 15 amino acids. For the CDR3, the DNA is TGTGCCAGCAGCTTGTTTCCAGGGGATGTTCAGCCCCAGCATTTT. It specifies CASSLFPGDVQPQHF. Full variable domain (remainder filled in from reference TRBV5-8 and TRBJ1-5): EAGVTQSPTHLIKTRGQQATLRCSPISGHTSVYWYQQALGLGLQFLLWYDEGEERNRGNFPPRFSGRQFPNYSSELNVNALELEDSALYLCASSLFPGDVQPQHFGDGTRLSIL.

This clone has just a few counts. V and J are TRBV27 and TRBJ1-6, with 7 bases aligning to TRBD1. Per the germline V gene, CDR1 is MNHEY and CDR2 is SMNVEV (reference sequence). The CDR3 consists of 15 residues. V shed 6 bases and J 5 bases; nucleotides not matched to a gene: 7. The CDR3 sequence: CASRARQGDNSPLHF. The CDR3 nucleotides are TGTGCCAGCAGGGCAAGACAGGGAGATAATTCACCCCTCCACTTT.

The chain couples TRBV7-9 to TRBJ1-2; TRBD1 might be the D (5 bases). Germline values: CDR1 SEHNR, CDR2 FQNEAQ (reference sequence). V shed 4 bases and J shed 2 bases, with 11 bases lying between them. CDR3 length: 14 residues. CDR3 in amino acids: CASSSRQTNYGYTF. CDR3 coding DNA: TGTGCCAGCAGCTCTCGACAGACGAACTATGGCTACACCTTC.

CDR3 amino acids: CASSHGRRGQPQHF. The CDR3, as DNA: TGTGCCAGCAGTCATGGGAGGAGGGGTCAGCCCCAGCATTTT. V and J are TRBV2 and TRBJ1-5, with a tentative D call TRBD1 (5 bases). The V end lost 5 bases, the J end lost 6 bases, and 14 bases lay between the germline ends. Germline CDR1 and CDR2: SNHLY and FYNNEI. The CDR3 sequence is 14 residues long.

V gene TRBV5-4 combines with J gene TRBJ2-7; 8 bases line up with TRBD2. J was trimmed by 2 bases and V by 4 bases; bases with no gene match: 2. CDR3 size: 13 residues. Looked up from germline, CDR1 is SGHNT and CDR2 is YYREEE (reference sequence). The CDR3 nucleotides are TGTGCCAGCAGCCAGGGACTAGCCTACGAGCAGTACTTC. It is translated as CASSQGLAYEQYF.

This sequence joins TRBV10-3 and TRBJ2-7; D is perhaps TRBD2 (6 bases). With 6 bases removed from V and 1 base from J, the gap between germline ends came to 7 bases. CDR1 ENHRY and CDR2 SYGVKD come from the germline V gene. There are 12 residues in the CDR3. The CDR3 here is CAIRGGSYEQYF. In DNA form, the CDR3 reads TGTGCCATCAGGGGGGGATCCTACGAGCAGTACTTC.